A single sample gave rise to the 25 T cell receptor beta chains below, sequenced in a study of blood T cell repertoires in COVID-19. TCRdb keeps only in-frame clones here, not all; method: immunoSEQ multiplex PCR. The data show some 170,000 clones, more than 75% seen once. Sample: PBMCs or T cells enriched from blood (not recorded which). The receptor source for this set is a man in his forties or fifties who had recovered from COVID-19.

The V and J genes are TRBV6-6 and TRBJ1-6; TRBD1 matches 9 bases. V gave up 6 bases and J gave up 7 bases; unmatched junction bases: 10. The germline CDR1 and CDR2 sequences are MNHNY and SVGAGI (reference sequence). The CDR3 runs 16 residues. CDR3 region: CASSPGQGRSNSPLHF. The DNA of the CDR3 is TGTGCCAGCAGCCCGGGACAGGGTCGGTCAAATTCACCCCTCCACTTT.

The chain has TRBV6-5 and TRBJ1-3, with D hard to call. Looked up from germline, CDR1 is MNHEY and CDR2 is SVGAGI. The CDR3 spans 13 residues. Trimming took off 10 bases at V and 0 bases at J, with 10 bases between the two ends. CDR3 coding DNA: TGTGCCACCGAGCGGGTCTCTGGAAACACCATATATTTT. Residues: CATERVSGNTIYF.

The V and J genes are TRBV5-1 and TRBJ2-3; 11 bases align to TRBD1. The CDR3 length is 14 residues. Germline CDR1 reads SGHRS; CDR2 reads YFSETQ. V shed 5 bases, J shed 5 bases, and the junction held 4 bases outside the gene matches. The CDR3 protein is CASSPGTGGDTQYF. The CDR3 DNA reads as TGCGCCAGCAGTCCCGGGACAGGGGGAGATACGCAGTATTTT. The whole variable domain, filled in from reference TRBV5-1 and TRBJ2-3, reads KAGVTQTPRYLIKTRGQQVTLSCSPISGHRSVSWYQQTPGQGLQFLFEYFSETQRNKGNFPGRFSGRQFSNSRSEMNVSTLELGDSALYLCASSPGTGGDTQYFGPGTRLTVL.

The rearrangement links TRBV29-1 to TRBJ1-1, with D uncertain. Germline assignment: CDR1 SQVTM and CDR2 ANQGSEA. This CDR3 spans 13 amino acids. V lost 4 bases and J lost 0, with 9 bases in between. DNA for the CDR3: TGCAGCGTTGGAGGGATCTTGAACACTGAAGCTTTCTTT. Protein sequence: CSVGGILNTEAFF. Full variable domain (missing parts from reference TRBV29-1 and TRBJ1-1): SAVISQKPSRDICQRGTSLTIQCQVDSQVTMMFWYRQQPGQSLTLIATANQGSEATYESGFVIDKFPISRPNLTFSTLTVSNMSPEDSSIYLCSVGGILNTEAFFGQGTRLTVV.

The chain links TRBV7-3 to TRBJ2-3; 8 nucleotides align to TRBD2. From germline, CDR1 is SGHTA and CDR2 FQGTGA. V lost 5 bases to trimming and J lost 2 bases; unmatched junction nucleotides: 6. The CDR3 runs 15 residues. The CDR3 region is CASSPLAANTDTQYF. In nucleotides, the CDR3 is TGTGCCAGCAGCCCACTAGCGGCTAACACAGATACGCAGTATTTT.

V and J are TRBV30 and TRBJ2-5; D is possibly TRBD1 (6 bases). V lost 7 bases and J lost 4, with 13 bases in between. CDR3 length: 12 amino acids. CDR1 is GTSNPN, CDR2 SVGIG, per germline (reference sequence). CDR3 loop: CALNAGAETQYF. In nucleotides, the CDR3 is TGTGCCTTAAACGCAGGGGCAGAGACCCAGTACTTC.

The genes are TRBV5-1 and TRBJ1-1; 9 bases are shared with TRBD1. The CDR3 length is 13 residues. Germline V gene sequence: CDR1 SGHRS, CDR2 YFSETQ. J lost 5 bases, V lost 5 bases, and 4 bases had no gene match. In DNA, the CDR3 is TGCGCCAGCAGAGGGACAGGGAGGACTGAAGCTTTCTTT. It is translated as CASRGTGRTEAFF.

This chain links TRBV3-1 (or the pseudogene TRBV3-2) with TRBJ1-3; 7 nucleotides line up with TRBD1. This CDR3 spans 14 amino acids. The V gene's germline CDR1 is LGHDT and CDR2 YNNKEL (reference sequence). With V trimmed by 1 base and J by 7 bases, 4 bases remained unmatched. CDR3 sequence: CASSQGQGFNTIYF. CDR3 nucleotides: TGTGCCAGCAGCCAAGGACAGGGTTTTAACACCATATATTTT.

This clone came up once. The chain uses TRBV7-9 and TRBJ2-7, with D possibly TRBD2 on 5 matching bases. The V end lost 3 bases, the J end lost 7 bases, and 16 bases lay between the germline ends. In germline, CDR1 is SEHNR, CDR2 FQNEAQ (reference sequence). CDR3 length: 14 amino acids. CDR3 DNA sequence: TGTGCCAGCAGCTTGGAAGCTAGGCCGGGGGAGCAGTACTTC. This codes for CASSLEARPGEQYF. The variable domain in full, with the rest retrieved from reference TRBV7-9 and TRBJ2-7, is DTGVSQNPRHKITKRGQNVTFRCDPISEHNRLYWYRQTLGQGPEFLTYFQNEAQLEKSRLLSDRFSAERPKGSFSTLEIQRTEQGDSAMYLCASSLEARPGEQYFGPGTRLTVT.

The CDR3 is CASSQEGGGSTDTQYF. In DNA, the CDR3 is TGTGCCAGCAGCCAAGAGGGGGGGGGATCCACAGATACGCAGTATTTT. V gene TRBV4-2 combines with J gene TRBJ2-3; the match to TRBD2 covers 7 bases. The CDR3 covers 16 residues. The V and J ends lost 0 bases and 2 bases, in that order; junction bases with no gene match: 5. The V gene's germline CDR1 is LGHNA and CDR2 YNFKEQ.

The chain uses TRBV6-5 and TRBJ2-3; tentatively, D is TRBD1 (6 bases). The CDR3 loop spans 13 amino acids. Germline V gives CDR1 MNHEY, CDR2 SVGAGI. V was clipped by 8 bases and J by 8 bases, with 17 bases between them. CDR3 protein: CASLDPGHATQYF. The CDR3 DNA is TGTGCCAGCTTAGATCCGGGACACGCTACGCAGTATTTT.

This chain links TRBV12-2 with TRBJ2-6; the D segment call TRBD2 is taken from the table without a DNA check. TRBV12-2 is marked as a pseudogene. The CDR3 runs to 13 residues. The CDR3 bases are TGTGCAAGTGTATACTCAGGGGCCAACGTCCTGACTTTC. Encoded protein: CASVYSGANVLTF.

The chain carries TRBV30 and TRBJ2-3; D is possibly TRBD1 (5 bases). Looked up from germline, CDR1 is GTSNPN and CDR2 is SVGIG (reference sequence). This CDR3 region has 12 residues. Between the trimmed V and J ends, which lost 4 bases and 0 bases, there was a span of 5 bases. CDR3 nucleotides: TGTGCCTGGACAGGGAGCACAGATACGCAGTATTTT. This encodes CAWTGSTDTQYF.

Note on this clone: Other DNA sequences in this specimen translate into the identical CDR3. The CDR3 nucleotides are TGTGCCAGTTTGGGGCTAAAAGAGACCCAGTACTTC. Its translation: CASLGLKETQYF. This chain connects TRBV7-9 to TRBJ2-5; possibly TRBD1 for D (5 bases). Deletions cut 9 bases from V and 3 bases from J, with 11 bases between. Looked up from germline, CDR1 is SEHNR and CDR2 is FQNEAQ (reference sequence). CDR3 length: 12 residues.

The table lists this clone with a few counts. The chain is built from TRBV19 and TRBJ2-2, with 8 bases fitting TRBD2. The CDR3 is 16 residues long. The J segment lost 3 bases and the V segment lost 4 bases, leaving 7 bases of the junction unmatched. The germline V gene encodes CDR1 LNHDA and CDR2 SQIVND (reference sequence). CDR3: CASSNQRGPYTGELFF. The CDR3 coding sequence is TGTGCCAGTAGTAACCAGCGGGGGCCCTACACCGGGGAGCTGTTTTTT.

The CDR3 nucleotides read TGTGCCATCAGAGGGACAGGTCCCCAGCCCCAGCATTTT. Translating it yields CAIRGTGPQPQHF. The chain combines TRBV10-3 with TRBJ1-5; TRBD1 agrees at 8 bases. The V gene's germline CDR1 is ENHRY and CDR2 SYGVKD. This CDR3 contains 13 residues. J was trimmed by 7 bases and V by 6 bases; bases with no gene match: 5.

The gene calls are TRBV19 and TRBJ1-2; 7 bases agree with TRBD1. Per germline, CDR1 LNHDA and CDR2 SQIVND (reference sequence). The J segment lost 4 bases and the V segment lost 9 bases, leaving 2 bases of the junction unmatched. CDR3 length equals 11 residues. Here the CDR3 reads CASGTAYGYTF. In nucleotides, the CDR3 is TGTGCCAGCGGGACAGCCTATGGCTACACCTTC.

A single count supports this clone. J is TRBJ1-2 and V is TRBV6-4; D is unresolved. CDR3 length: 14 amino acids. V was clipped by 3 bases and J by 4 bases, with 12 bases between them. Germline CDR1 MRHNA, CDR2 SNTAGT. CDR3: CASSENRLSYGYTF. Here the CDR3 DNA reads TGTGCCAGCAGTGAAAACAGACTAAGCTATGGCTACACCTTC.

The chain joins TRBV30 to TRBJ2-3; TRBD2 agrees at 7 bases. CDR1 GTSNPN and CDR2 SVGIG come from the germline V gene (reference sequence). Losses at the gene ends were 4 bases for V and 0 bases for J; bases not matched to a gene: 7. This CDR3 contains 15 residues. The CDR3, as DNA: TGTGCCTGGATCCTCGGGGAGGGAAGCACAGATACGCAGTATTTT. Translated: CAWILGEGSTDTQYF. The complete variable domain, with remaining parts taken from reference TRBV30 and TRBJ2-3, reads SQTIHQWPATLVQPVGSPLSLECTVEGTSNPNLYWYRQAAGRGLQLLFYSVGIGQISSEVPQNLSASRPQDRQFILSSKKLLLSDSGFYLCAWILGEGSTDTQYFGPGTRLTVL.

The chain couples TRBV7-2 to TRBJ2-4, with a tentative D call TRBD1 (5 bases). The V gene's germline CDR1 is SGHTA and CDR2 FQGNSA. This CDR3 is built from 15 residues. Trimming left V 2 bases short and J 1 base short, with 9 bases between. The CDR3 nucleotides are TGTGCCAGCAGCTTATGGGGCTGGGCCAAAAACATTCAGTACTTC. This codes for CASSLWGWAKNIQYF.

The chain carries TRBV19 and TRBJ1-5; D possibly corresponds to TRBD1 (5 bases). Trimming stripped 10 bases from V and 1 base from J, with 14 bases between. This CDR3 region has 14 residues. CDR1 LNHDA and CDR2 SQIVND come from the germline V gene (reference sequence). The CDR3: CATRTGDSNQPQHF. The DNA for the CDR3 is TGTGCCACCCGAACGGGGGACAGCAATCAGCCCCAGCATTTT.

In regard to this clone: Other DNA sequences within the sample encode an identical CDR3. V usage is TRBV2 and J usage is TRBJ2-3; 12 bases align to TRBD2. Trimming cost V 8 bases and J 3 bases; bases outside gene matches: 12. Germline-derived CDR1 and CDR2 are SNHLY and FYNNEI. The CDR3 has 17 amino acids. The chain's CDR3 is CASSRWTSGVSTDTQYF. The CDR3, as DNA: TGTGCCAGCTCGAGATGGACTAGCGGGGTTAGTACAGATACGCAGTATTTT.

The chain is built from TRBV21-1 and TRBJ1-1; TRBD1 is the table's D call, not checked against the DNA. TRBV21-1 is listed as a pseudogene. There are 16 residues in the CDR3. CDR3 DNA: TGTGCCAGCAGCAAGGTTTTAAGGACACGCTACACTGAAGCTTTCTTT. Translating it yields CASSKVLRTRYTEAFF.

The chain is built from TRBV6-5 and TRBJ2-7, with D perhaps TRBD1 (6 bases). This CDR3 is 14 amino acids long. Deletions cut 5 bases from V and 6 bases from J, with 17 bases between. Germline V lookup: CDR1 MNHEY, CDR2 SVGAGI. CDR3 region: CASSTNRDIGEQYF. Here the CDR3 DNA reads TGTGCCAGCAGTACCAACAGGGATATCGGCGAGCAGTACTTC.

The chain uses TRBV27 and TRBJ1-6, with D perhaps matching TRBD1 (6 bases). Germline assignment: CDR1 MNHEY and CDR2 SMNVEV (reference sequence). Trimming shortened V by 4 bases and J by 4 bases, and 8 bases separated the two germline ends. This CDR3 spans 14 amino acids. The CDR3 DNA reads TGTGCCAGCAGTTCGGACAGATATAATTCACCCCTCCACTTT. Protein product: CASSSDRYNSPLHF.